This TCR beta chain stems from a study of blood T cells in healthy people across ages. Findings and caveats of the study: As age increased, TCR beta diversity per million T cells fell in a roughly linear fashion.

A second about 6 to 12 cycle PCR used barcoded and J-beta primers. TCRdb independently ran MiXCR on the 5' RACE reads; one entry per CDR3 protein. The data contain over 1,500,000 distinct CDR3 sequences, about two fifths of them seen just once; the ten biggest clones take up roughly 23%. All donors came from Russia, were Caucasian and healthy, and spanned ages roughly 6 to 95. Each sample gave at least 7 million isolated PBMCs. About this clonotype itself: Antigen unknown.

The sequence derives from a human donor in good health. Specimen: blood.

Here the CDR3 DNA reads TGCAGTGCTAGGACCGTTCGGTTGGAGACCCAGTACTTC. It encodes CSARTVRLETQYF. V and J are TRBV20-1 and TRBJ2-5; no reliable D call. The CDR3 is made up of 13 amino acids. Between the trimmed V and J ends, which lost 3 bases and 5 bases, there was a span of 13 bases. Germline-derived CDR1 and CDR2 are DFQATT and SNEGSKA (reference sequence).